This T cell receptor beta chain was captured by sequencing in a study of shared clonotypes between healthy human individuals. At the level of the study: Donors consisted of two women and three men between 18 and 49.

Turning to this clone: Its target is not known. Other nucleotide sequences from this sample produce the same CDR3.

The CDR3 length is 16 residues. After removal of 1 base from V and 0 bases from J, the junction contained 3 bases not matched to a gene. CDR1 and CDR2 (germline): SGDLS, YYNGEE. In the authors' methods: As immunoSEQ supplied junction-only sequences (without quality scores), filtering differed. Profiled with immunoSEQ multiplex PCR; TCRdb holds only in-frame clones, not every one. From that table come the V and J calls and clone size; the DNA was used to work out D and trimming. The profile shows fewer than 2.5 million clones, roughly 93% of them singletons. Whole-study results and caveats: Large depth notwithstanding, sorted-subset sequencing proved incomplete by rarefaction.

The chain joins TRBV9 to TRBJ2-1; 8 nucleotides line up with TRBD2. The sequence came from a man younger than 35 in good health. Some clones in this sample may be carry-over from other donors' samples. Sequenced material: naive CD4+ T cells from PBMCs. Subset meaning: CD45RA+ positively selected. The CDR3 loop reads CASSVSGGASYNEQFF. In nucleotides, the CDR3 is TGTGCCAGCAGCGTATCCGGGGGGGCCTCCTACAATGAGCAGTTCTTC.